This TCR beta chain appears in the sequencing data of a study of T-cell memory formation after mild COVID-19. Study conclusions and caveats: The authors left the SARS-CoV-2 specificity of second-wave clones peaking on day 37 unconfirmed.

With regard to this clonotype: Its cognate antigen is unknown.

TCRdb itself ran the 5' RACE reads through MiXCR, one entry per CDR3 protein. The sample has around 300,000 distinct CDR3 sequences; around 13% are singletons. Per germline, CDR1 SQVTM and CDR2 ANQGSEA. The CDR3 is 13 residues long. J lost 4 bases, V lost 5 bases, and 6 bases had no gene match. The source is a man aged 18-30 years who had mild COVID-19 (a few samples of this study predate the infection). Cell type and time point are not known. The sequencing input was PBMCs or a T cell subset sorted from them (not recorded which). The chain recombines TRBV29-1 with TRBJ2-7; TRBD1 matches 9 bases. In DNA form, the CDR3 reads TGCAGCGTTAGCCGGGACAGGGCATACGAGCAGTACTTC. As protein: CSVSRDRAYEQYF.